This T cell receptor (beta chain) comes out of a study of patients and donors after allogeneic stem cell transplantation. Germline CDR1 is SQVTM and CDR2 is ANQGSEA. Trimming left V 6 bases short and J 5 bases short, with 17 bases between. CDR3 length: 13 amino acids. TCRdb processed the RT-PCR reads anew with MiXCR; each CDR3 protein has one entry. The top ten clones hold roughly 6% of a sample with more than 850,000 distinct CDR3 sequences, under 20% of them seen once. The receptor comes from a human donor who was either an allogeneic HSCT recipient or a stem cell or donor lymphocyte infusion donor (not recorded which). It is not recorded whose cells these are; they may come from a transplant donor. The chain employs TRBV29-1 and TRBJ2-7, with D possibly TRBD2 on 5 matching bases. The sequencing sample was made of blood, either unsorted or a sorted T cell fraction (not recorded which). CDR3 sequence: CSVREGTVNEQYF. The CDR3 DNA reads as TGCAGCGTCCGCGAGGGCACTGTGAACGAGCAGTACTTC.